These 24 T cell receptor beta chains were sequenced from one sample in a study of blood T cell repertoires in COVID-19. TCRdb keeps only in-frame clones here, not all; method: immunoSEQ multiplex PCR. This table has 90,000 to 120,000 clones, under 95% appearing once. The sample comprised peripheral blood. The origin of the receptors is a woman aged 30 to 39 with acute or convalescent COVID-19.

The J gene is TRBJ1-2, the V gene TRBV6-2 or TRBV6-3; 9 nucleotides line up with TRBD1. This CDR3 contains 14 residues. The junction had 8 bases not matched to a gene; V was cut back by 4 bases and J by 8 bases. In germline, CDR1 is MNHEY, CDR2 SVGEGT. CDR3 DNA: TGTGCCAGCAGTTCTCTTGGGACAGGGAACGGCTACACCTTC. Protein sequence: CASSSLGTGNGYTF.

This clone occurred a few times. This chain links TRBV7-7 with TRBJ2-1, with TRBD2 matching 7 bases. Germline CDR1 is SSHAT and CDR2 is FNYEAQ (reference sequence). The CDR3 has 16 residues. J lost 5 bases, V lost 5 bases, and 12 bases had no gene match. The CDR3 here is CASSRGEGYGDNEQFF. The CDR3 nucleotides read TGTGCCAGCAGCCGAGGGGAGGGATATGGAGACAATGAGCAGTTCTTC. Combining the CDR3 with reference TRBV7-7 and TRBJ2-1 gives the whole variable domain GAGVSQSPRYKVTKRGQDVTLRCDPISSHATLYWYQQALGQGPEFLTYFNYEAQPDKSGLPSDRFSAERPEGSISTLTIQRTEQRDSAMYRCASSRGEGYGDNEQFFGPGTRLTVL.

As DNA, the CDR3 is TGTGCCAGCAGTTGGTCTTCGGGGTCTGGAAACACCATATATTTT. It yields the protein CASSWSSGSGNTIYF. The chain couples TRBV28 to TRBJ1-3, with D unresolved. V dropped 4 bases and J dropped 1 base, with 11 bases sitting between them. The CDR3 has 15 amino acids. Germline assignment: CDR1 MDHEN and CDR2 SYDVKM.

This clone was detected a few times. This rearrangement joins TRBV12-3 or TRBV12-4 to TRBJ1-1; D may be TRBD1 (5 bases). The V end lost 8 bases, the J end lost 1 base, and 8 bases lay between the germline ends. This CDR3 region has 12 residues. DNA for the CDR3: TGTGCCAGCGGGGCCACGAACACTGAAGCTTTCTTT. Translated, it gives CASGATNTEAFF.

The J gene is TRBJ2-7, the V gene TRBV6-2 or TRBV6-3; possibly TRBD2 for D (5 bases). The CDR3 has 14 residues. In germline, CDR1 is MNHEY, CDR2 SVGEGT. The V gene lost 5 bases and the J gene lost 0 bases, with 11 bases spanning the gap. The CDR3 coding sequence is TGTGCCAGCAGTGTTGGAGGTTTCTCCTACGAGCAGTACTTC. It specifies CASSVGGFSYEQYF.

The CDR3 nucleotides are TGTGCCAGCAGTTTGGGACAGGTGGGTGAGCAGTACTTC. This gives the protein CASSLGQVGEQYF. This chain connects TRBV28 to TRBJ2-7; 8 nucleotides line up with TRBD1. Per the germline V gene, CDR1 is MDHEN and CDR2 is SYDVKM. V shed 3 bases and J 7 bases; nucleotides not matched to a gene: 5. This CDR3 spans 13 amino acids.

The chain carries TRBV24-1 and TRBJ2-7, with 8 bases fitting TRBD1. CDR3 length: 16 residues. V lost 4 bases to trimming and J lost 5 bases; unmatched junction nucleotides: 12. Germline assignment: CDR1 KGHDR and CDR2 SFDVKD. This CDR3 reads CATSDLSDRAPHEQYF. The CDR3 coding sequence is TGTGCCACCAGTGACCTATCGGACAGGGCGCCCCACGAGCAGTACTTC.

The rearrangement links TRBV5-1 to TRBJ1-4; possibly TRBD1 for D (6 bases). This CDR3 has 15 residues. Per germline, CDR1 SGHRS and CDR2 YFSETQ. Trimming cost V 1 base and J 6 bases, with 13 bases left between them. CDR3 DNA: TGCGCCAGCAGCTTGAACAGGGTCAGGGATGAAAAACTGTTTTTT. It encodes CASSLNRVRDEKLFF.

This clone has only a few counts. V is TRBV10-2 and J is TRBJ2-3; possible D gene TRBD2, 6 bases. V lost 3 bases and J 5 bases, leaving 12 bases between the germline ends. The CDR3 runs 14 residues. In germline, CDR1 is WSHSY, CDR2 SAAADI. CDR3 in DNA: TGCGCCAGCAGTGAACCGACTAGTGTAGATACGCAGTATTTT. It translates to CASSEPTSVDTQYF.

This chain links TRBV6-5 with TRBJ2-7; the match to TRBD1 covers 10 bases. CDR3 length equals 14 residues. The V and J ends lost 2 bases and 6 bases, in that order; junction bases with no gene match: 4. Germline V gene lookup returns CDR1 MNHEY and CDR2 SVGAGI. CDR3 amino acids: CASSYTTGGFEQYF. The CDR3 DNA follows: TGTGCCAGCAGTTACACGACAGGGGGCTTCGAGCAGTACTTC.

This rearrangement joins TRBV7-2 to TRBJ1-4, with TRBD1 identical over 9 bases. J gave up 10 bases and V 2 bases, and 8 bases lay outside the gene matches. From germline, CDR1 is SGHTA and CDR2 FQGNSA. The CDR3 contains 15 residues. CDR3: CASSLRLDRGVKLFF. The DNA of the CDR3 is TGTGCCAGCAGCTTACGACTTGACAGGGGGGTAAAACTGTTTTTT.

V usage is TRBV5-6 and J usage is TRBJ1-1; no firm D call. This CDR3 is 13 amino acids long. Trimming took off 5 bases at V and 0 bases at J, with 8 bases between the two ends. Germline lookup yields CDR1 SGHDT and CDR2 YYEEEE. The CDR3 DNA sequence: TGTGCCAGCAGTTGGAGCATGAACACTGAAGCTTTCTTT. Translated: CASSWSMNTEAFF.

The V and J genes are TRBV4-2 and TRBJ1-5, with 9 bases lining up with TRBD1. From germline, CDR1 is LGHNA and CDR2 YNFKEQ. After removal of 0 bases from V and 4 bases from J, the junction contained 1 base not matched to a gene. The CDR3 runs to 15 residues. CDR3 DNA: TGTGCCAGCAGCCAAGAAGGGACAGGGAATCAGCCCCAGCATTTT. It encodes CASSQEGTGNQPQHF.

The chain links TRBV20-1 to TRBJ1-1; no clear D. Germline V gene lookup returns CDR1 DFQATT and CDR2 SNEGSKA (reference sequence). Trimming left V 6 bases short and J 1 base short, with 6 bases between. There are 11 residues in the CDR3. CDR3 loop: CSANGNTEAFF. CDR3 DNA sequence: TGCAGTGCCAACGGGAACACTGAAGCTTTCTTT.

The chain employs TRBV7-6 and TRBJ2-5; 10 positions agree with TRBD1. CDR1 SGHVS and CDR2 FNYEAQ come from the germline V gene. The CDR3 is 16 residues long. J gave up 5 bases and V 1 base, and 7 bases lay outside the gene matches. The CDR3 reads CASSLGQGAGAETQYF. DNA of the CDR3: TGTGCCAGCAGCTTAGGACAGGGGGCTGGTGCGGAGACCCAGTACTTC. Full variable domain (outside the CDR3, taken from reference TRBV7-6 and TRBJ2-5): GAGVSQSPRYKVTKRGQDVALRCDPISGHVSLYWYRQALGQGPEFLTYFNYEAQQDKSGLPNDRFSAERPEGSISTLTIQRTEQRDSAMYRCASSLGQGAGAETQYFGPGTRLLVL.

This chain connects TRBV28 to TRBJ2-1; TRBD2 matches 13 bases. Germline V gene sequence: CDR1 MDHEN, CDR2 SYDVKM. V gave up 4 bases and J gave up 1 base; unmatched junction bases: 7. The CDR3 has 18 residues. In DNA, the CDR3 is TGTGCCAGCAGTTCCCCGGGACTAGCGGGACGTTCCTACAATGAGCAGTTCTTC. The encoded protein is CASSSPGLAGRSYNEQFF.

The CDR3 loop is CASSPIYRDSPSSSGNTIYF. The CDR3 DNA follows: TGTGCCAGCAGTCCAATCTACCGGGACAGCCCATCAAGCTCTGGAAACACCATATATTTT. V gene TRBV27 combines with J gene TRBJ1-3; 7 bases map to TRBD1. The germline V gene encodes CDR1 MNHEY and CDR2 SMNVEV (reference sequence). This CDR3 spans 20 amino acids. The junction had 19 bases not matched to a gene; V was cut back by 5 bases and J by 0 bases.

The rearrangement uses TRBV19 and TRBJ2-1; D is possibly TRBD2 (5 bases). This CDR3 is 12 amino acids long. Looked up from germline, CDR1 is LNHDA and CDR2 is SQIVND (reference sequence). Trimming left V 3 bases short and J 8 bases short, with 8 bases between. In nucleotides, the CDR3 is TGTGCCAGTAGTATTTCGAGGGATGAGCAGTTCTTC. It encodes CASSISRDEQFF.

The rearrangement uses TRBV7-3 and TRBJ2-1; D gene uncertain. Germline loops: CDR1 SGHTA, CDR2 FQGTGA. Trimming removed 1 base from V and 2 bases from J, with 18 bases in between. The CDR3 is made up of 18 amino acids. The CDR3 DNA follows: TGTGCCAGCAGCTTAAGCGGCGAAGTTAGTGGCACCTACAATGAGCAGTTCTTC. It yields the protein CASSLSGEVSGTYNEQFF.

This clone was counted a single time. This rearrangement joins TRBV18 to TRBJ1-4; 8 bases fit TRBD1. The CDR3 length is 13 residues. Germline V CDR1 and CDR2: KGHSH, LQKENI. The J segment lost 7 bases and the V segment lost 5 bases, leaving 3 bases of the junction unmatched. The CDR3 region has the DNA TGTGCCAGCTCAAGTGACAGGGGTGAAAAACTGTTTTTT. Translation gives CASSSDRGEKLFF.

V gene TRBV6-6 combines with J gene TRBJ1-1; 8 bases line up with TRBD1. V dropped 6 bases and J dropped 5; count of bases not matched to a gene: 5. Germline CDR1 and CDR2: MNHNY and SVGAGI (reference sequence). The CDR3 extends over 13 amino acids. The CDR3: CASSQGAGTEAFF. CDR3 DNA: TGTGCCAGCAGCCAGGGGGCTGGGACTGAAGCTTTCTTT.

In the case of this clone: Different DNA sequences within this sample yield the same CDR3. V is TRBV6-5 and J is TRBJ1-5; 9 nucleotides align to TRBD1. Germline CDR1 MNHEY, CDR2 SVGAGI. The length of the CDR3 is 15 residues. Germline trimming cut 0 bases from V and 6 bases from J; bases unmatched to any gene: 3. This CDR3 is CASSYSGQGSQPQHF. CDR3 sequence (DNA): TGTGCCAGCAGTTACTCGGGACAGGGCAGTCAGCCCCAGCATTTT.

The CDR3 region is CATSRVFDRARGNYEQYF. The CDR3 DNA reads TGTGCCACCAGCAGAGTTTTTGACAGGGCAAGGGGAAACTACGAGCAGTACTTC. The rearrangement uses TRBV15 and TRBJ2-7; 7 nucleotides agree with TRBD1. The CDR3 is made up of 18 amino acids. The junction had 15 bases not matched to a gene; V was cut back by 1 base and J by 3 bases. The germline CDR1 and CDR2 sequences are LNHNV and YYDKDF (reference sequence).

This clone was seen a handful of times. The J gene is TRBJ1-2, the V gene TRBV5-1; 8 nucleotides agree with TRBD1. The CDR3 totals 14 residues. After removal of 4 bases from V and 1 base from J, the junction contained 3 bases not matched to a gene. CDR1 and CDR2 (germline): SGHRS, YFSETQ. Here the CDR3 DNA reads TGCGCCAGCAGCGGTGGACAGGGTAACTATGGCTACACCTTC. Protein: CASSGGQGNYGYTF. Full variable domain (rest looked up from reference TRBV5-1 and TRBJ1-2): KAGVTQTPRYLIKTRGQQVTLSCSPISGHRSVSWYQQTPGQGLQFLFEYFSETQRNKGNFPGRFSGRQFSNSRSEMNVSTLELGDSALYLCASSGGQGNYGYTFGSGTRLTVV.